The 18 T cell receptor beta chains below were found in one sample sequenced in a study of graft-versus-host responses after intestinal transplantation. Clones were read by immunoSEQ multiplex PCR, and TCRdb kept only the in-frame ones, dropping some. The repertoire holds 96,000 or so clones, with around 90% as singletons. These receptors' targets are unknown. The sequenced sample was unstimulated CD4+ T cells sorted from spleen or lymph node cells, obtained before intestinal transplant. The source of these receptors is a human donor who received an intestinal transplant.

This rearrangement joins TRBV2 to TRBJ2-7; 9 bases fit TRBD1. The CDR3 is 13 residues long. V trimming: 6 bases; J trimming: 3 bases; junction bases outside the gene matches: 3. Germline V lookup: CDR1 SNHLY, CDR2 FYNNEI. CDR3 region: CASRPTGGYEQYF. The CDR3 bases are TGTGCCAGCAGGCCGACAGGGGGCTACGAGCAGTACTTC.

The chain recombines TRBV5-1 with TRBJ2-7; D gene ambiguous. The CDR3 is 14 amino acids. With 0 bases removed from V and 6 bases from J, the gap between germline ends came to 13 bases. Germline assignment: CDR1 SGHRS and CDR2 YFSETQ. The CDR3 spells CASSLDIPLSEQYF. In nucleotides, the CDR3 is TGCGCCAGCAGCTTGGACATTCCCCTCTCCGAGCAGTACTTC.

The rearrangement uses TRBV30 and TRBJ1-1, with D unresolved. The V end was cut by 2 bases, the J end by 1 base, with 8 bases between. The CDR3 contains 13 residues. The germline gives CDR1 GTSNPN, CDR2 SVGIG (reference sequence). The CDR3, as DNA: TGTGCCTGGAGTATACACAGGAACACTGAAGCTTTCTTT. Encoded protein: CAWSIHRNTEAFF.

In its sample, this clone was seen once. The V and J genes are TRBV7-2 and TRBJ2-5; 8 positions match TRBD2. Germline CDR1 is SGHTA and CDR2 is FQGNSA. V dropped 2 bases and J dropped 5; count of bases not matched to a gene: 7. The CDR3 contains 15 residues. The CDR3 coding sequence is TGTGCCAGCAGCTTAACCCGGGGGGGCCGGGAGACCCAGTACTTC. Encoded protein: CASSLTRGGRETQYF.

This chain links TRBV27 with TRBJ1-6; D unresolved. The CDR3 loop spans 15 amino acids. V gave up 3 bases and J gave up 6 bases, with 12 bases separating them. Germline CDR1 and CDR2: MNHEY and SMNVEV (reference sequence). DNA of the CDR3: TGTGCCAGCAGTTTCCGAGAGGGCCCTAATTCACCCCTCCACTTT. It codes for CASSFREGPNSPLHF.

A single count supports this clone. The chain uses TRBV2 and TRBJ2-1; no definite D call. Germline CDR1 SNHLY, CDR2 FYNNEI. V lost 6 bases and J lost 3, with 12 bases in between. The CDR3 length is 14 residues. The CDR3 region has the DNA TGTGCCAGCAGCGACCCAACTAACTACAATGAGCAGTTCTTC. It translates to CASSDPTNYNEQFF. Combining the CDR3 with reference TRBV2 and TRBJ2-1 gives the whole variable domain EPEVTQTPSHQVTQMGQEVILRCVPISNHLYFYWYRQILGQKVEFLVSFYNNEISEKSEIFDDQFSVERPDGSNFTLKIRSTKLEDSAMYFCASSDPTNYNEQFFGPGTRLTVL.

The CDR3 reads CATSREFVSSTDTQYF. CDR3 sequence (DNA): TGTGCCACCAGCAGAGAGTTTGTCTCCAGCACAGATACGCAGTATTTT. The chain carries TRBV15 and TRBJ2-3; no definite D call. The V and J ends lost 0 bases and 0 bases respectively, with 10 bases between them. This CDR3 has 16 residues. Looked up from germline, CDR1 is LNHNV and CDR2 is YYDKDF (reference sequence).

Only one count was recorded for this clone. The chain carries TRBV7-8 and TRBJ2-3; 14 bases line up with TRBD2. Germline V gene data show CDR1 as SGHVS and CDR2 as FQNEAQ. V lost 4 bases to trimming and J lost 0 bases; unmatched junction nucleotides: 12. The CDR3 contains 20 residues. The CDR3 bases are TGTGCCAGCAGCTCCTATTGGACTAGCGGGGGGATTACTAGCACAGATACGCAGTATTTT. It codes for CASSSYWTSGGITSTDTQYF.

The V gene is TRBV6-6, the J gene TRBJ1-2, with TRBD1 matching 7 bases. CDR1 and CDR2 (germline): MNHNY, SVGAGI (reference sequence). This CDR3 contains 13 residues. V lost 5 bases and J lost 4; bases outside the gene matches: 4. The CDR3 coding sequence is TGTGCCAGCAGTCGCCGGGACAGCTATGGCTACACCTTC. Residues: CASSRRDSYGYTF.

V usage is TRBV28 and J usage is TRBJ1-2; 7 nucleotides agree with TRBD1. The CDR3 contains 16 residues. V lost 5 bases and J lost 4; bases outside the gene matches: 13. Looked up from germline, CDR1 is MDHEN and CDR2 is SYDVKM. CDR3 sequence reads: CASSTATGTPGYGYTF. In DNA, the CDR3 is TGTGCCAGCAGTACCGCGACAGGGACGCCGGGCTATGGCTACACCTTC.

The V call is TRBV6-6, the J call TRBJ2-5; 7 bases map to TRBD1. With 2 bases clipped from V and 5 bases from J, the junction kept 5 bases outside the gene matches. Germline V gives CDR1 MNHNY, CDR2 SVGAGI (reference sequence). The CDR3 runs to 14 residues. The CDR3 DNA follows: TGTGCCAGCAGTTACGCAGGGGGTAGGGAGACCCAGTACTTC. Encoded protein: CASSYAGGRETQYF.

The V gene is TRBV5-1, the J gene TRBJ1-1; weak D call: TRBD1 (5 bases). This CDR3 is 15 amino acids long. V was cut by 0 bases and J by 4 bases, with 13 bases left in between. Germline V gives CDR1 SGHRS, CDR2 YFSETQ. DNA for the CDR3: TGCGCCAGCAGCTTGGGATTGGGGGGTGTCACTGAAGCTTTCTTT. Encoded protein: CASSLGLGGVTEAFF.

This rearrangement joins TRBV6-1 to TRBJ2-5, with 7 bases matching TRBD1. Near its end, the DNA agrees better with TRBJ2-7, so the J call may be wrong. Germline CDR1 is MNHNS and CDR2 is SASEGT. The CDR3 runs to 12 residues. The DNA for the CDR3 is TGTGCCAGCAGTGATACAGGGGACGAGCAGTACTTC. Translation gives CASSDTGDEQYF.

The J gene is TRBJ1-1, the V gene TRBV4-2; D may be TRBD1 (5 bases). The CDR3 runs to 16 residues. The germline CDR1 and CDR2 sequences are LGHNA and YNFKEQ. V was cut by 3 bases and J by 1 base, with 15 bases left in between. CDR3 amino acids: CASSQGGGPRNTEAFF. For the CDR3, the DNA is TGTGCCAGCAGCCAGGGGGGTGGTCCTCGGAACACTGAAGCTTTCTTT.

V and J are TRBV18 and TRBJ2-5, with D possibly TRBD1 on 6 matching bases. The CDR3 extends over 13 amino acids. The V end lost 6 bases, the J end lost 4 bases, and 12 bases lay between the germline ends. The germline V gene encodes CDR1 KGHSH and CDR2 LQKENI. The CDR3 loop reads CASSLTGIETQYF. The CDR3 DNA reads as TGTGCCAGCTCGCTTACAGGGATAGAGACCCAGTACTTC.

The J gene is TRBJ2-7, the V gene TRBV4-2; 8 bases agree with TRBD2. Germline CDR1 is LGHNA and CDR2 is YNFKEQ. The CDR3 spans 17 residues. V gave up 3 bases and J gave up 1 base; unmatched junction bases: 11. The CDR3: CASSQGFSGAPSYEQYF. In nucleotides, the CDR3 is TGTGCCAGCAGCCAGGGGTTTAGCGGGGCCCCTTCCTACGAGCAGTACTTC.

This sequence joins TRBV6-1 and TRBJ2-7, with D possibly being TRBD2 (5 bases). V was cut by 5 bases and J by 1 base, with 9 bases left in between. The CDR3 spans 13 residues. CDR1 is MNHNS and CDR2 is SASEGT in the germline V gene. CDR3 DNA sequence: TGTGCCAGCAGTTCGGGGTGGTCCTACGAGCAGTACTTC. Amino acid sequence: CASSSGWSYEQYF.

The rearrangement joins TRBV5-4 to TRBJ1-2; no reliable D call. Trimming stripped 3 bases from V and 1 base from J, with 7 bases between. The CDR3 has 13 amino acids. The germline V gene has CDR1 SGHNT and CDR2 YYREEE (reference sequence). In DNA, the CDR3 is TGTGCCAGCAGCTCAACAAATAACTATGGCTACACCTTC. It yields the protein CASSSTNNYGYTF.